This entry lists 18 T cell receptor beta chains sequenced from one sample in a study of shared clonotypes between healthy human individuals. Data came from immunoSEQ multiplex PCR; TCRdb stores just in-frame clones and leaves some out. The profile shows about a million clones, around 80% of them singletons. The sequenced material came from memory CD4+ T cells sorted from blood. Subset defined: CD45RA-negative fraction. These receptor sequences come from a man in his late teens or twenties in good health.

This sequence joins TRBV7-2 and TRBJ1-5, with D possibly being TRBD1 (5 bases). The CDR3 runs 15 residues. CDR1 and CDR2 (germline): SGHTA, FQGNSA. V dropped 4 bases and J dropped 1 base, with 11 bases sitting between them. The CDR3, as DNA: TGTGCCAGCAGCTATGGGGGTTTAAGCAATCAGCCCCAGCATTTT. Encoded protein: CASSYGGLSNQPQHF.

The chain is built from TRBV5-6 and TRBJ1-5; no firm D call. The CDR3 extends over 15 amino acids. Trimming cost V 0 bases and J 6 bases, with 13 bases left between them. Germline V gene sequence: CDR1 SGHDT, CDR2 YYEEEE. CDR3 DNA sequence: TGTGCCAGCAGCTTGGCGGGCCTCACGAGTCAGCCCCAGCATTTT. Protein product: CASSLAGLTSQPQHF. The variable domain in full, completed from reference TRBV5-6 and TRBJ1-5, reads DAGVTQSPTHLIKTRGQQVTLRCSPKSGHDTVSWYQQALGQGPQFIFQYYEEEERQRGNFPDRFSGHQFPNYSSELNVNALLLGDSALYLCASSLAGLTSQPQHFGDGTRLSIL.

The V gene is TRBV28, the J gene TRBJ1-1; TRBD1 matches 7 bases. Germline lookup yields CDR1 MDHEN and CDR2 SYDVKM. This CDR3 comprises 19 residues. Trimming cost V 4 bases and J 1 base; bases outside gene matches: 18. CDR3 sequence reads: CASSSPSLWTGIENTEAFF. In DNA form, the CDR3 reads TGTGCCAGCAGTTCACCGTCCCTCTGGACAGGTATAGAGAACACTGAAGCTTTCTTT.

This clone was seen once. Here the CDR3 reads CACLSGQGNQPQHF. In nucleotides, the CDR3 is TGTGCCTGCCTGTCGGGACAGGGTAATCAGCCCCAGCATTTT. This sequence joins TRBV10-3 and TRBJ1-5, with TRBD1 matching over 9 bases. The V gene's germline CDR1 is ENHRY and CDR2 SYGVKD. The CDR3 is 14 residues long. V lost 11 bases, J lost 4 bases, and 9 bases stayed unmatched.

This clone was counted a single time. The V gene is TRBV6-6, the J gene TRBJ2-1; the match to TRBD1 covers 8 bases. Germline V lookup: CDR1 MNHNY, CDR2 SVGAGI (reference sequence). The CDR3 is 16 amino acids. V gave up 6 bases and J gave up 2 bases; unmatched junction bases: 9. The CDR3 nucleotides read TGTGCCAGCAGCCCTAGACAGGGGCTTACCTACAATGAGCAGTTCTTC. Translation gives CASSPRQGLTYNEQFF.

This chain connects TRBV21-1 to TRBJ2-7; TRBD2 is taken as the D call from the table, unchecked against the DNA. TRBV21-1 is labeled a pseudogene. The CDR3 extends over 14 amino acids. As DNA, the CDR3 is TGTGCCAGCAGCAAAGGGCACCTAGCCTACGAGCAGTACTTC. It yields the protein CASSKGHLAYEQYF.

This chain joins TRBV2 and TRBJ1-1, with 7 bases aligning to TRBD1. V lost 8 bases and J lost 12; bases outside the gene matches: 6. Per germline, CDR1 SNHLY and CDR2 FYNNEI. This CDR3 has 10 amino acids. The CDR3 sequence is CASRQGRSFF. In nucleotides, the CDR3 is TGTGCCAGCCGACAGGGACGGTCTTTCTTT.

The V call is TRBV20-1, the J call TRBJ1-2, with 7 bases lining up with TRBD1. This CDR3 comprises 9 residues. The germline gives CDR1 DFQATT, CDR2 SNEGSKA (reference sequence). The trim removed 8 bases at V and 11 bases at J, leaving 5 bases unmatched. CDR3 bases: TGCAGTCCATCAGGGGGTTACACCTTC. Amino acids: CSPSGGYTF.

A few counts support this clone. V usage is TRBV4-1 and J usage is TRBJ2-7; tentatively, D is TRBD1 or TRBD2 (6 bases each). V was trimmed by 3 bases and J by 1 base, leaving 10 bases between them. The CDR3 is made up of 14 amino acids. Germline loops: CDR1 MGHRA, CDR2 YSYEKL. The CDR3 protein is CASSQEGVSYEQYF. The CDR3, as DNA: TGCGCCAGCAGCCAGGAGGGGGTATCCTACGAGCAGTACTTC.

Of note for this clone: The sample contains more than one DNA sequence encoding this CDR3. The CDR3: CAISETVNTEAFF. The CDR3 DNA reads TGTGCCATCAGTGAGACAGTCAACACTGAAGCTTTCTTT. This chain connects TRBV10-3 to TRBJ1-1; D unresolved. This CDR3 has 13 amino acids. Trimming took 2 bases from V and 2 from J, leaving 6 bases between them. Germline V CDR1 and CDR2: ENHRY, SYGVKD.

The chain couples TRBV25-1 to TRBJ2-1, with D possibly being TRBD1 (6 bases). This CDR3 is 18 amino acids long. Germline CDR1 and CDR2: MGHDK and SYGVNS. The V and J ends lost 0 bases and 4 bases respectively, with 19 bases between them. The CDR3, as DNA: TGTGCCAGCAGTGAATATGGGGGCAGGGGCAGGGTATACAATGAGCAGTTCTTC. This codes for CASSEYGGRGRVYNEQFF.

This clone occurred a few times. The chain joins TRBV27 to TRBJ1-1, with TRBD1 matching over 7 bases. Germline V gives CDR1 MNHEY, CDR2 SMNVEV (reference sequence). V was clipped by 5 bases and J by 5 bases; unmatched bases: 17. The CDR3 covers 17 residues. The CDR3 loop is CASSLPTGKGRTTEAFF. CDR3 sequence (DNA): TGTGCCAGCAGTCTTCCGACAGGGAAGGGGAGAACGACTGAAGCTTTCTTT.

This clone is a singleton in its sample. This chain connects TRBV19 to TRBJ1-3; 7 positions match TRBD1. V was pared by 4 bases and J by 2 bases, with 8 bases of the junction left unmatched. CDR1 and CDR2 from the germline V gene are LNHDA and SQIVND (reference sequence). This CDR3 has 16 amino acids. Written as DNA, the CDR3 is TGTGCCAGTAGTAAGGGACAGATATTCGCTGGAAACACCATATATTTT. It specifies CASSKGQIFAGNTIYF.

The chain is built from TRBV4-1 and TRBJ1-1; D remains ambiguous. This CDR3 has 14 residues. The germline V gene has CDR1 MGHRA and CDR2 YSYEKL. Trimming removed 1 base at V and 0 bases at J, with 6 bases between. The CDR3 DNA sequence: TGCGCCAGCAGCCAAGCCGCACTGAACACTGAAGCTTTCTTT. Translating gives CASSQAALNTEAFF.

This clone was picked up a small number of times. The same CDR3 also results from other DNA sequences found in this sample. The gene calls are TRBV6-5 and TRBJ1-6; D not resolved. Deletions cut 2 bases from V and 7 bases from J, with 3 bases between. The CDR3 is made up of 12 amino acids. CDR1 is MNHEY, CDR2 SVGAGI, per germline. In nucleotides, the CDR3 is TGTGCCAGCAGTTACAGCAATTCACCCCTCCACTTT. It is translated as CASSYSNSPLHF.

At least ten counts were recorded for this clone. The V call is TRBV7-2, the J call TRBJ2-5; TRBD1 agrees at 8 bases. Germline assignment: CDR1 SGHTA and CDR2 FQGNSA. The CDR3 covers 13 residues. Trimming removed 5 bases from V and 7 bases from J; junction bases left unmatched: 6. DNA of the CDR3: TGTGCCAGCAGCGCGGGACAGGAGGGGACCCAGTACTTC. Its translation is CASSAGQEGTQYF.

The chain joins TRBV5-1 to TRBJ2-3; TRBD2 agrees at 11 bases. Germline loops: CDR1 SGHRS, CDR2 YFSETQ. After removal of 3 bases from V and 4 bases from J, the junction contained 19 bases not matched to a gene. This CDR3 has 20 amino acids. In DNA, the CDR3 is TGCGCCAGCAGCTCCCCCCGAGGTCTACTAGCGGGGGAAAGGGCAGATACGCAGTATTTT. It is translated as CASSSPRGLLAGERADTQYF.

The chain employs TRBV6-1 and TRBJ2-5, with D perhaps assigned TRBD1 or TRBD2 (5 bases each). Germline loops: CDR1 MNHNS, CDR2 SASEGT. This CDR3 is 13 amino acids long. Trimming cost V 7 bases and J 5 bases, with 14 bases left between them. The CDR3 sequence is CASNEGPLETQYF. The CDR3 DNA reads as TGTGCCAGCAACGAGGGGCCTCTGGAGACCCAGTACTTC.